The present T cell receptor beta chain was sequenced within a study of blood T cell repertoires in COVID-19. On the study more broadly: Acute and convalescent COVID-19 samples came from the United States, Italy and Spain. In each case, the material was cDNA or gDNA derived from T cells, B-cell-depleted T cells, or PBMCs.

The junction had 12 bases not matched to a gene; V was cut back by 5 bases and J by 6 bases. The CDR3 has 15 residues. Looked up from germline, CDR1 is SGDLS and CDR2 is YYNGEE. Residents of about two dozen US areas, aged roughly 18 to 90 years, made up the participants. Researchers sorted participants into cohorts using their self-reported clinical history. Measured with immunoSEQ multiplex PCR; TCRdb has only the in-frame clones, and not every one. Here the sample spans roughly 250,000 clones, about nine tenths being singletons. This sequence was found in a woman aged 40 to 50 with acute COVID-19. The chain carries TRBV9 and TRBJ1-2; 8 bases agree with TRBD1. The specimen was PBMCs or T cells enriched from blood (not recorded which). CDR3 loop: CASSQTGDARNGYTF. DNA for the CDR3: TGTGCCAGCAGTCAGACAGGGGATGCCCGAAATGGCTACACCTTC.